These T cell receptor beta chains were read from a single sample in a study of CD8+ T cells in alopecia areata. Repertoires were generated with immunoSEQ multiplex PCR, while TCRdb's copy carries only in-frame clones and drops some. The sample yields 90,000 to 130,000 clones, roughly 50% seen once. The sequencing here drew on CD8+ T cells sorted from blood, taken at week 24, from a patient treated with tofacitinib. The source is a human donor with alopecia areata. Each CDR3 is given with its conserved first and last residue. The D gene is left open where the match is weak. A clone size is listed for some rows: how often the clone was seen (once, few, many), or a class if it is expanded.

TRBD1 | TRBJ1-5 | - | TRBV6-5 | TGTGCCAGCAGTTACGGACAGGTCAATCAGCCCCAGCATTTT | CASSYGQVNQPQHF
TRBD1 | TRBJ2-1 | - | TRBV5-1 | TGCGCCAGCAGCTTCTACTCCGGACAGGGTGTTAATTACAATGAGCAGTTCTTC | CASSFYSGQGVNYNEQFF
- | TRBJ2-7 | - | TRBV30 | TGTGCCTGGAGTGTGGGCGGTTATTTTGAGCAGTACTTC | CAWSVGGYFEQYF
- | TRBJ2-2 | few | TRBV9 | TGTGCCAGCAGCGTAGAGTGGACAGAGAACACCGGGGAGCTGTTTTTT | CASSVEWTENTGELFF
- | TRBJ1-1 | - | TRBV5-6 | TGTGCCAGCAGCCCAACACAGAACACTGAAGCTTTCTTT | CASSPTQNTEAFF
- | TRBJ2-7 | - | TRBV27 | TGTGCCAGCAGTTTACTACCCCCGACAGCCGAGCAGTACTTC | CASSLLPPTAEQYF
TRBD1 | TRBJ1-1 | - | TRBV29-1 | TGCAGCGTTGAGGGACAGAGGAACACTGAAGCTTTCTTT | CSVEGQRNTEAFF
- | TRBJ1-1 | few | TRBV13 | TGTGCCAGCAGTTGGCAGGAGATTCCTGAAGCTTTCTTT | CASSWQEIPEAFF
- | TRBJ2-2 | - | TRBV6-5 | TGTGCCAGCAGTTACGGTCTCTCCGACCGGGAGCTGTTTTTT | CASSYGLSDRELFF
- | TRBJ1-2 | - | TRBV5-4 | TGTGCCAGCAGCTTCGAGAATTTCTATGGCTACACCTTC | CASSFENFYGYTF
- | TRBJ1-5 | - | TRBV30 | TGTGCCTGGAGTAGAAGGGACACGGGCAATCAGCCCCAGCATTTT | CAWSRRDTGNQPQHF
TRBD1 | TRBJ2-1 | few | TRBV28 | TGTGCCAGCAGCCCACTCGACAGGGGAAATGAGCAGTTCTTC | CASSPLDRGNEQFF
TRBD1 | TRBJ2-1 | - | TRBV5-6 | TGTGCCAGCACCCCGGTCAGGGGGCGGTGGAAAGAGCAGTTCTTC | CASTPVRGRWKEQFF
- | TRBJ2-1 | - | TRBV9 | TGTGCCAGCAGCGTCGGAATGGACTTACACAATGAGCAGTTCTTC | CASSVGMDLHNEQFF
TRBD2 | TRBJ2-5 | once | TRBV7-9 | TGTGCCAGCAGCACCCGACTAGCGGTTGGGGAGACCCAGTACTTC | CASSTRLAVGETQYF
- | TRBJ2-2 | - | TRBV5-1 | TGCGCCAGCAGCCGATCTGAAGGGGGGCCTGCCGGGGAGCTGTTTTTT | CASSRSEGGPAGELFF
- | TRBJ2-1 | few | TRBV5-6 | TGTGCCAGCACACGGACACCAAGCATCTCCTACAATGAGCAGTTCTTC | CASTRTPSISYNEQFF
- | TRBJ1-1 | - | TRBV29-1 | TGCAGCGTTGAAGGAGGGACAAAACCCACTGAAGCTTTCTTT | CSVEGGTKPTEAFF
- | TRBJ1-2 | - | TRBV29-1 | TGCAGCGTTGAAGAGGAGGACACAGGTCTAGGCTATGGCTACACCTTC | CSVEEEDTGLGYGYTF
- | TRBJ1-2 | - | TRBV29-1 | TGCAGCGCCAGAGGAGCAGGACGTGGGGACTATGGCTACACCTTC | CSARGAGRGDYGYTF
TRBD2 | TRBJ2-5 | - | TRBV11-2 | TGTGCCAGCAGCTTAAGCAGGGCGATCGGGGGGTACCAAGAGACCCAGTACTTC | CASSLSRAIGGYQETQYF
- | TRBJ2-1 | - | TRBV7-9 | TGTGCCAGCAGCTTAGAAGAAGGGACGCAGTTCTTC | CASSLEEGTQFF
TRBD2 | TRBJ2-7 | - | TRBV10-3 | TGTGCCATCAGTGAGCCTGGACTAGCGGGGGGGTCCTACGAGCAGTACTTC | CAISEPGLAGGSYEQYF
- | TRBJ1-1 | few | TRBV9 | TGTGCCAGCAGCGGTTCTATTAAGACAGGGAACACTGAAGCTTTCTTT | CASSGSIKTGNTEAFF
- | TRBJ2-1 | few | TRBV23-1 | TGCGCCAGCAGCGACAGAGACACCCCTCTTTTCCACAATGAGCAGTTCTTC | CASSDRDTPLFHNEQFF
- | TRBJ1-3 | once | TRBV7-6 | TGTGCCAGCAGCCGCGGCACGCACGGAAACACCATATATTTT | CASSRGTHGNTIYF
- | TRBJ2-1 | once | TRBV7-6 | TGTGCCAGCAGCCCAAACTACAATGAGCAGTTCTTC | CASSPNYNEQFF
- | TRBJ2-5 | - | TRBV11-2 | TGTGCCAGCAGCCAAATACCCGAGACTGTCCAAGAGACCCAGTACTTC | CASSQIPETVQETQYF
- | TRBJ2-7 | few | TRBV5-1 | TGCGCCAGCAGCTTGACATTGGGAGAGCAGTACTTC | CASSLTLGEQYF
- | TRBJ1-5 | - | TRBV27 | TGTGCCAGCAGTTCGGGAGGGTATAATCAGCCCCAGCATTTT | CASSSGGYNQPQHF
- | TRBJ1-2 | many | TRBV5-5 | TGTGCCAGCAGCTTGATACCGACCGTTAACTATGGCTACACCTTC | CASSLIPTVNYGYTF
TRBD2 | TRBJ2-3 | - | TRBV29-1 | TGCAGCGTTGTAATACTAGCGGGGATAGATACGCAGTATTTT | CSVVILAGIDTQYF
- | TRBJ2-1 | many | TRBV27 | TGTGCCAGCAGTTTCTTGGGGCCAGGCAATGAGCAGTTCTTC | CASSFLGPGNEQFF
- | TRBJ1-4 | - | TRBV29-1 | TGCAGCGTTGAAGATTGGGACGGGGAAAATGAAAAACTGTTTTTT | CSVEDWDGENEKLFF
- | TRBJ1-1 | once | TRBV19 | TGTGCCAGTAGTATAGTCCCCGGGACGGTGAACACTGAAGCTTTCTTT | CASSIVPGTVNTEAFF
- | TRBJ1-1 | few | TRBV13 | TGTGCCAGCACCTATGAAGGGGACACTGAAGCTTTCTTT | CASTYEGDTEAFF
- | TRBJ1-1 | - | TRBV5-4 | TGTGCCAGCAGCTTAGACTTTGCCAGAGACACTGAAGCTTTCTTT | CASSLDFARDTEAFF
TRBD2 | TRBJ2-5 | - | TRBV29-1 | TGCAGCGTTGAATCGGGACTAGCGGAAGAGACCCAGTACTTC | CSVESGLAEETQYF
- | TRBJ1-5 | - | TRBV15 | TGTGCCACCAGCTGGACACCGTATGATCAGCCCCAGCATTTT | CATSWTPYDQPQHF
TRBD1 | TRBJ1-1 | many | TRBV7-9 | TGTGCCAGCAGCAACCGACAGGGAGGTGGCACTGAAGCTTTCTTT | CASSNRQGGGTEAFF
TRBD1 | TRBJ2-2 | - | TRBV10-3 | TGTGCCATTACTCGGGACAGACAGAACACCGGGGAGCTGTTTTTT | CAITRDRQNTGELFF
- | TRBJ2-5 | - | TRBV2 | TGTGCCAGCCGAGGGTACGAAGAGACCCAGTACTTC | CASRGYEETQYF
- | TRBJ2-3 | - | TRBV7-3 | TGTGCCAGCAGCTTAAATCCCTGGGGCACAATTGGAGATACGCAGTATTTT | CASSLNPWGTIGDTQYF